This T cell receptor beta chain was captured by sequencing in a study of early stage breast cancer tumors. The length of the CDR3 is 12 residues. Trimming shortened V by 4 bases and J by 3 bases, and 10 bases separated the two germline ends. Looked up from germline, CDR1 is GTSNPN and CDR2 is SVGIG (reference sequence). Using immunoSEQ multiplex PCR, the repertoire was profiled, and TCRdb retains in-frame clones only, with some absent. The profile covers about 63,000 clones, with about 74% appearing a single time and about 3.7% taken by the ten largest. This clone came up once. The TCR was taken from a person in their thirties with breast cancer. The sample taken for sequencing was blood. The chain uses TRBV30 and TRBJ2-7; D is perhaps TRBD1 or TRBD2 (5 bases each). The CDR3 loop is CAWNRDDYEQYF. Written as DNA, the CDR3 is TGTGCCTGGAACCGGGACGACTACGAGCAGTACTTC.